The rows below give T cell receptor beta chains drawn from one sample of a study of blood T cell repertoires in COVID-19. Profiling relied on immunoSEQ multiplex PCR, and the TCRdb table lists in-frame clones only, not all of them. The sample holds around 150,000 clones, approximately 80% seen once. The sample was peripheral blood. Receptors originate from a man in his 70s with acute or convalescent COVID-19. Both conserved end residues are part of each CDR3. D genes are given only for firm matches. Not all rows give a size; the values are once, few, many and, for expanded clones, a class.

>TRBV10-1|NA|NA|TRBJ1-1
CASTLDRNTEAFF
TGCGCCAGCACTCTGGACAGGAACACTGAAGCTTTCTTT
>TRBV6-5|NA|NA|TRBJ1-6
CASSYSALISPLHF
TGTGCCAGCAGTTACTCGGCATTGATTTCACCCCTCCACTTT
>TRBV18|NA|NA|TRBJ2-1
CASSPGQGGHNEQFF
TGTGCCAGCTCACCAGGCCAGGGGGGCCACAATGAGCAGTTCTTC
>TRBV7-2|NA|once|TRBJ2-1
CASSPRVGLDNEQFF
TGTGCCAGCAGCCCCCGCGTGGGACTGGACAATGAGCAGTTCTTC
>TRBV5-1|NA|NA|TRBJ2-2
CASSLRLVRSPGELFF
TGCGCCAGCAGCTTGAGGCTAGTACGTTCCCCCGGGGAGCTGTTTTTT
>TRBV2|TRBD1|NA|TRBJ1-5
CASSAQSGQGNQPQHF
TGTGCCAGCAGTGCCCAATCGGGACAGGGGAATCAGCCCCAGCATTTT
>TRBV3-1/TRBV3-2|TRBD1|NA|TRBJ1-6
CASSPGTGGNSPLHF
TGTGCCAGCAGCCCCGGGACAGGGGGGAATTCACCCCTCCACTTT
>TRBV28|NA|many|TRBJ2-5
CASSFRPFVRVTQPLETQYF
TGTGCCAGCAGTTTCCGCCCCTTCGTCAGGGTGACACAACCTTTGGAGACCCAGTACTTC
>TRBV12-5|TRBD1|NA|TRBJ1-6
CASGLPPGQGTSPLHF
TGTGCTAGTGGTTTGCCACCGGGACAGGGGACTTCACCCCTCCACTTT
>TRBV5-1|NA|NA|TRBJ2-2
CASSLSSPTGELFF
TGCGCCAGCAGCTTGTCTAGTCCTACCGGGGAGCTGTTTTTT
>TRBV19|TRBD1|NA|TRBJ1-5
CASSMGQGGHQPQHF
TGTGCCAGTAGTATGGGACAGGGTGGTCATCAGCCCCAGCATTTT
>TRBV19|TRBD1|NA|TRBJ2-1
CASSGRGLHNEQFF
TGTGCCAGTTCGGGCAGGGGGCTTCACAATGAGCAGTTCTTC
>TRBV18|NA|NA|TRBJ2-7
CASSLTEGQYEQYF
TGTGCCAGCTCACTCACGGAGGGACAGTACGAGCAGTACTTC
>TRBV7-2|NA|NA|TRBJ2-7
CASSSGGQPKVYEQYF
TGTGCCAGCAGCTCCGGCGGACAGCCGAAGGTCTACGAGCAGTACTTC
>TRBV5-1|TRBD2|NA|TRBJ2-1
CASSLRLAGYNEQFF
TGCGCCAGCAGCTTAAGGCTAGCGGGGTACAATGAGCAGTTCTTC
>TRBV6-6|NA|once|TRBJ2-3
CASSYGVAATDTQYF
TGTGCCAGCAGTTACGGGGTAGCGGCTACAGATACGCAGTATTTT
>TRBV28|NA|NA|TRBJ1-5
CASSAQDGQNQPQHF
TGTGCCAGCAGCGCTCAGGACGGACAGAACCAGCCCCAGCATTTT
>TRBV19|TRBD1|once|TRBJ1-5
CATRRDRASNQPQHF
TGTGCCACCCGACGGGACAGAGCTAGCAATCAGCCCCAGCATTTT
>TRBV5-1|TRBD2|NA|TRBJ2-2
CASSPRTSGTGELFF
TGCGCCAGCAGCCCGAGGACTAGCGGGACCGGGGAGCTGTTTTTT
>TRBV13|TRBD2|NA|TRBJ2-2
CASSLLSGGRNTGELFF
TGTGCCAGCAGCTTACTATCGGGGGGGCGGAACACCGGGGAGCTGTTTTTT
>TRBV4-2|TRBD2|NA|TRBJ2-3
CASSQVRPSGGVTDTQYF
TGTGCCAGCAGCCAAGTGCGGCCTAGCGGGGGGGTAACAGATACGCAGTATTTT
>TRBV5-8|TRBD1|NA|TRBJ2-7
CASNGQVSYEQYF
TGTGCCAGCAACGGACAGGTCTCCTACGAGCAGTACTTC
>TRBV24-1|NA|NA|TRBJ1-5
CATSPSGSFFGQPQHF
TGTGCCACCAGTCCGAGCGGTTCGTTTTTCGGTCAGCCCCAGCATTTT
>TRBV19|NA|NA|TRBJ2-2
CASSNRNTGELFF
TGTGCCAGTAGCAACAGGAACACCGGGGAGCTGTTTTTT
>TRBV19|TRBD2|NA|TRBJ2-3
CASRRLAADTQYF
TGTGCCAGTAGACGACTAGCCGCAGATACGCAGTATTTT
>TRBV10-2|TRBD1|few|TRBJ2-7
CASSVDRSYEQYF
TGCGCCAGCAGTGTGGACAGGTCTTACGAGCAGTACTTC
>TRBV2|NA|few|TRBJ2-3
CASSFADSKKYF
TGTGCCAGCAGCTTCGCCGACAGCAAGAAGTATTTT
>TRBV6-5|TRBD1|NA|TRBJ1-5
CASSYGQGAHQPQHF
TGTGCCAGCAGTTACGGACAGGGGGCGCATCAGCCCCAGCATTTT
>TRBV5-1|TRBD2|NA|TRBJ2-3
CASGLAVSSTDTQYF
TGCGCCAGCGGACTAGCGGTGTCTAGCACAGATACGCAGTATTTT
>TRBV6-5|TRBD1|NA|TRBJ2-7
CATQRGPGPPYEQYF
TGTGCCACCCAGAGGGGGCCCGGGCCACCTTACGAGCAGTACTTC
>TRBV6-5|TRBD1|NA|TRBJ1-2
CASRTGQGIGYGYTF
TGTGCCAGCAGGACGGGACAGGGTATTGGCTATGGCTACACCTTC
>TRBV5-1|TRBD2|NA|TRBJ2-3
CASSLSGGLAGSTDTQYF
TGCGCCAGCAGCTTGTCGGGGGGACTAGCGGGAAGCACAGATACGCAGTATTTT
>TRBV7-2|TRBD1|NA|TRBJ2-1
CASSLPGTGRNEQFF
TGTGCCAGCAGCTTACCCGGGACAGGGAGAAATGAGCAGTTCTTC
>TRBV28|TRBD1|NA|TRBJ1-3
CASIEQGGNTIYF
TGTGCCAGCATCGAACAGGGGGGAAACACCATATATTTT
>TRBV14|TRBD1|NA|TRBJ2-5
CASSYRGRVEETQYF
TGTGCCAGCAGCTACAGGGGGCGGGTGGAAGAGACCCAGTACTTC
>TRBV19|TRBD1|NA|TRBJ2-4
CASSTTGVWENIQYF
TGTGCCAGTAGTACCACAGGGGTTTGGGAAAACATTCAGTACTTC
>TRBV9|TRBD2|NA|TRBJ2-3
CASSVDQASGGAAFTDTQYF
TGTGCCAGCAGCGTAGATCAGGCTAGCGGGGGGGCAGCGTTCACAGATACGCAGTATTTT
>TRBV7-9|TRBD2|NA|TRBJ2-2
CASRPPGLAGSGELFF
TGTGCCAGCAGGCCCCCGGGACTAGCGGGGTCCGGGGAGCTGTTTTTT
>TRBV7-3|TRBD1|NA|TRBJ2-5
CASSSGQQETQYF
TGTGCCAGCAGCTCGGGACAGCAAGAGACCCAGTACTTC
>TRBV9|TRBD1|once|TRBJ1-1
CASSVGQGHGTEAFF
TGTGCCAGCAGCGTCGGACAGGGGCACGGCACTGAAGCTTTCTTT
>TRBV28|NA|NA|TRBJ1-2
CASSLPTGTNYGYTF
TGTGCCAGCAGTTTACCGACGGGGACTAACTATGGCTACACCTTC
>TRBV9|TRBD2|NA|TRBJ2-5
CARRAGPGGGETQYF
TGTGCCCGCCGCGCCGGCCCGGGGGGGGGAGAGACCCAGTACTTC
>TRBV9|TRBD2|NA|TRBJ2-7
CASSVEAGVGYEQYF
TGTGCCAGCAGCGTAGAAGCGGGAGTAGGCTACGAGCAGTACTTC